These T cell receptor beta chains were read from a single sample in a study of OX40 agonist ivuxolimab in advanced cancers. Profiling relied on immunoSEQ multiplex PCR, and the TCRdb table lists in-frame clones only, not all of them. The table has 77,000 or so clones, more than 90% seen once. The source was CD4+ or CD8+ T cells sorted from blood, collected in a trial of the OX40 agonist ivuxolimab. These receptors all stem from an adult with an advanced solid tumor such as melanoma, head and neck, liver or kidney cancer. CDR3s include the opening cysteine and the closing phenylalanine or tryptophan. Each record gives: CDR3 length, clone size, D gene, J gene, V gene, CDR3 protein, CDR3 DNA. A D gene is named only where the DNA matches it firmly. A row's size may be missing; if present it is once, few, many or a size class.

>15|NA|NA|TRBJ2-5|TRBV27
CASSIRALHQETQYF
TGTGCCAGCAGTATTCGGGCCTTGCACCAAGAGACCCAGTACTTC
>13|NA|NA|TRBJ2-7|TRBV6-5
CASRQAGPYEQYF
TGTGCCAGCAGACAGGCAGGCCCCTACGAGCAGTACTTC
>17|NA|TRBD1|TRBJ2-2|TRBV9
CASSVDSGQANTGELFF
TGTGCCAGCAGCGTGGACTCGGGACAGGCGAACACCGGGGAGCTGTTTTTT
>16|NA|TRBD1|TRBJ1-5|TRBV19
CASSLTGDTSNQPQHF
TGTGCCAGTAGTTTAACAGGGGATACAAGCAATCAGCCCCAGCATTTT
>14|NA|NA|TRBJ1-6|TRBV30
CAWNAGGRNSPLHF
TGTGCCTGGAACGCCGGAGGGCGGAATTCACCCCTCCACTTT
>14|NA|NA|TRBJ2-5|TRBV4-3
CASSQGGAVETQYF
TGCGCCAGCAGCCAAGGGGGCGCGGTAGAGACCCAGTACTTC
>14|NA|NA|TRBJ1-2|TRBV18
CASSPSAGDYGYTF
TGTGCCAGCTCACCATCGGCAGGGGACTATGGCTACACCTTC
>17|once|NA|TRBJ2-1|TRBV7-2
CASSFWTAFSSGNEQFF
TGTGCCAGCAGCTTCTGGACAGCCTTCTCAAGCGGCAATGAGCAGTTCTTC
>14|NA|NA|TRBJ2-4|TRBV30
CARAEGRAKNIQYF
TGTGCCCGGGCCGAGGGCCGCGCCAAAAACATTCAGTACTTC
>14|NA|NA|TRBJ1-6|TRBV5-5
CATAFWGGNSPLHF
TGTGCCACGGCCTTCTGGGGAGGAAATTCACCCCTCCACTTT
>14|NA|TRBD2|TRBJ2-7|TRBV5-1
CASSIAGLTYEQYF
TGCGCCAGCAGCATAGCGGGATTAACCTACGAGCAGTACTTC
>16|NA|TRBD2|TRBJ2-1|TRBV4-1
CASSQGVAGGFNEQFF
TGCGCCAGCAGCCAAGGGGTAGCGGGGGGTTTCAATGAGCAGTTCTTC
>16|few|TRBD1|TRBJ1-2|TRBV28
CASSTPSDRGSRGYTF
TGTGCCAGCAGTACCCCTTCTGACAGGGGGTCACGCGGCTACACCTTC